This passage covers 9 T cell receptor beta chains from one sample sequenced in a study of beta chain features in type 1 diabetes. All of the isolated RNA was reverse transcribed, so expressed TCRB transcripts were sequenced. Only in-frame clones appear in the TCRdb table, and some are missing; sequencing was by immunoSEQ multiplex PCR. The data hold about 360,000 clones, with roughly 12% observed a single time. The sample consisted of naive CD4+ T cells from blood. The receptor set was obtained from a man between 18 and 35 years old in good health.

This clone was picked up a small number of times. This chain connects TRBV10-3 to TRBJ2-1; 8 bases are shared with TRBD1. Trimming cost V 8 bases and J 4 bases; bases outside gene matches: 4. The CDR3 sequence is 13 residues long. CDR1 is ENHRY and CDR2 is SYGVKD in the germline V gene. The CDR3: CAIGDRTYNEQFF. The CDR3 nucleotides read TGTGCCATCGGGGACAGGACGTACAATGAGCAGTTCTTC.

In its sample, this clone was seen a few times. This sequence joins TRBV7-2 and TRBJ1-2, with a tentative D call TRBD1 (6 bases). This CDR3 region has 12 residues. The germline V gene has CDR1 SGHTA and CDR2 FQGNSA. V was trimmed by 11 bases and J by 5 bases, leaving 15 bases between them. The CDR3 nucleotides read TGTGCCTCCAGCGGACAGCGATATGGCTACACCTTC. Its protein is CASSGQRYGYTF.

In its sample, this clone was seen a few times. V and J are TRBV9 and TRBJ2-7; 9 bases are shared with TRBD2. The CDR3 is 15 amino acids. The V and J ends lost 4 bases and 5 bases, in that order; junction bases with no gene match: 10. Germline CDR1 SGDLS, CDR2 YYNGEE. CDR3 sequence (DNA): TGTGCCAGCAGCCCCCTCAGCGGGGGGTTCAACGAGCAGTACTTC. It is translated as CASSPLSGGFNEQYF.

There are a few counts of this clone. Within the sample, other DNA sequences also encode this same CDR3. This chain joins TRBV7-9 and TRBJ2-6; D is undetermined. Germline loops: CDR1 SEHNR, CDR2 FQNEAQ (reference sequence). Trimming shortened V by 5 bases and J by 1 base, and 3 bases separated the two germline ends. The CDR3 loop spans 13 amino acids. The CDR3 here is CASSPSGANVLTF. In DNA, the CDR3 is TGTGCCAGCAGCCCTTCTGGGGCCAACGTCCTGACTTTC.

The J gene is TRBJ2-7, the V gene TRBV5-4; TRBD1 aligns across 9 bases. The CDR3 is made up of 15 amino acids. The ends lost 0 bases at V and 2 bases at J; junction bases unmatched: 3. Germline CDR1 and CDR2: SGHNT and YYREEE (reference sequence). DNA for the CDR3: TGTGCCAGCAGCTTGGCCGGGACAGGGCCCTACGAGCAGTACTTC. Encoded protein: CASSLAGTGPYEQYF.

As concerns this clone: Other DNA variants within this sample encode the same CDR3. The rearrangement joins TRBV5-1 to TRBJ2-3, with 8 bases aligning to TRBD2. V lost 4 bases, J lost 4 bases, and 5 bases stayed unmatched. The CDR3 totals 14 residues. Germline-derived CDR1 and CDR2 are SGHRS and YFSETQ. The DNA of the CDR3 is TGCGCCAGCAGCCCTTCCGGGGGGGCAGATACGCAGTATTTT. It encodes CASSPSGGADTQYF.

In this sample, this clone turned up a few times. The chain is built from TRBV5-5 and TRBJ2-1; possibly TRBD2 for D (6 bases). This CDR3 spans 15 amino acids. Between the trimmed V and J ends, which lost 0 bases and 4 bases, there was a span of 11 bases. The germline V gene encodes CDR1 SGHKS and CDR2 YYEKEE (reference sequence). The CDR3 protein is CASSLGSSGYNEQFF. In DNA, the CDR3 is TGTGCCAGCAGCTTGGGCAGTAGCGGATACAATGAGCAGTTCTTC.

The gene calls are TRBV6-6 and TRBJ1-6; D ambiguous. The CDR3 contains 15 residues. Germline V gene data show CDR1 as MNHNY and CDR2 as SVGAGI (reference sequence). Trimming shortened V by 5 bases and J by 7 bases, and 15 bases separated the two germline ends. This CDR3 reads CASSKPQRNNSPLHF. The CDR3 region has the DNA TGTGCCAGCAGTAAGCCCCAGAGGAACAATTCACCCCTCCACTTT.

This chain joins TRBV5-4 and TRBJ2-1; D is uncertain. Germline V CDR1 and CDR2: SGHNT, YYREEE (reference sequence). The CDR3 covers 15 residues. The ends were cut back, 0 bases at V and 0 bases at J, with 7 bases in the middle. The CDR3 spells CASSLVTGSYNEQFF. In DNA, the CDR3 is TGTGCCAGCAGCTTGGTGACGGGCTCCTACAATGAGCAGTTCTTC.